Listed below are T cell receptor beta chains from one sample, sequenced in a study of memory CD4+ T cells and cytomegalovirus serostatus. The protocol was immunoSEQ multiplex PCR, while the TCRdb copy is restricted to in-frame clones and leaves out a portion. The repertoire holds fewer than 50,000 clones, around 78% seen once, with around 6.6% in the top ten. The sample comprised memory CD4+ T cells from blood. These receptors all come from an adult in good health and CMV-seronegative. The CDR3 runs from the conserved cysteine through the conserved F or W. The order of the fields is J gene, V gene, CDR3 length, clone size, D gene, CDR3 protein, CDR3 DNA. The D gene is left open where the match is weak. Size values are once, few and many counts, or a class for expanded clones, and some rows have none.

TRBJ2-7 | TRBV11-1 | 14 | NA | NA | CASSLFTATGEQYF | TGTGCCAGCAGCTTATTTACGGCAACTGGGGAGCAGTACTTC
TRBJ1-3 | TRBV28 | 18 | NA | NA | CASSLVPGTQHSGNTIYF | TGTGCCAGCAGTTTAGTGCCCGGGACTCAACACTCTGGAAACACCATATATTTT
TRBJ1-2 | TRBV19 | 16 | NA | TRBD1 | CASSTRTGHLNYGYTF | TGTGCCAGTAGTACCCGGACAGGGCACCTTAACTATGGCTACACCTTC
TRBJ2-1 | TRBV11-3 | 14 | NA | NA | CASSSGTGRHEQFF | TGTGCCAGCAGCTCCGGGACTGGAAGACACGAGCAGTTCTTC
TRBJ2-3 | TRBV29-1 | 12 | NA | NA | CSVRQSTDTQYF | TGCAGCGTTCGGCAGAGCACAGATACGCAGTATTTT
TRBJ1-4 | TRBV19 | 15 | NA | TRBD1 | CASSRQGRMEEKLFF | TGTGCCAGTAGCCGACAGGGGCGAATGGAGGAAAAACTGTTTTTT
TRBJ2-7 | TRBV5-1 | 15 | NA | TRBD1 | CASSFTGQGTLEQYF | TGCGCCAGCAGCTTCACGGGACAGGGGACCCTCGAGCAGTACTTC
TRBJ2-5 | TRBV18 | 15 | NA | TRBD1 | CASSLSTGGQETQYF | TGTGCCAGCTCACTGTCGACAGGGGGCCAAGAGACCCAGTACTTC
TRBJ2-3 | TRBV25-1 | 17 | NA | TRBD2 | CASSVAIAGPSGHTQYF | TGTGCCAGCAGTGTGGCAATAGCGGGACCGTCGGGACATACGCAGTATTTT
TRBJ1-4 | TRBV18 | 16 | NA | TRBD1 | CASSPSRDRLNEKLFF | TGTGCCAGCTCACCGTCACGGGACAGATTAAATGAAAAACTGTTTTTT
TRBJ2-3 | TRBV6-6 | 13 | NA | NA | CASDPIGADTQYF | TGTGCCAGCGACCCGATAGGAGCAGATACGCAGTATTTT
TRBJ1-5 | TRBV19 | 13 | few | NA | CASSPGVYQPQHF | TGTGCCAGTAGTCCCGGGGTTTATCAGCCCCAGCATTTT
TRBJ2-5 | TRBV10-3 | 15 | once | TRBD2 | CAISERGGGQETQYF | TGTGCCATCAGTGAGAGGGGCGGGGGCCAAGAGACCCAGTACTTC
TRBJ1-1 | TRBV23-1 | 14 | NA | TRBD1 | CASSQSQGATEAFF | TGCGCCAGCAGTCAATCCCAGGGGGCCACTGAAGCTTTCTTT
TRBJ2-3 | TRBV30 | 13 | NA | NA | CAWSDGDTDTQYF | TGTGCCTGGAGTGACGGGGACACAGATACGCAGTATTTT
TRBJ2-6 | TRBV7-2 | 15 | NA | NA | CASSSTGTGANVLTF | TGTGCCAGCAGCTCGACAGGAACCGGGGCCAACGTCCTGACTTTC
TRBJ2-4 | TRBV2 | 14 | NA | NA | CASSGSWTKNIQYF | TGTGCCAGCAGCGGGAGTTGGACCAAAAACATTCAGTACTTC
TRBJ2-7 | TRBV27 | 15 | NA | NA | CASSPGSRSSYEQYF | TGTGCCAGCAGTCCTGGGTCTCGTAGCTCCTACGAGCAGTACTTC
TRBJ2-3 | TRBV6-1 | 15 | few | TRBD1 | CASGQGASSTDTQYF | TGTGCCAGCGGACAGGGGGCCTCTAGCACAGATACGCAGTATTTT
TRBJ1-6 | TRBV9 | 16 | once | NA | CASSPRDLRTNSPLHF | TGTGCCAGCAGCCCCAGGGACTTAAGGACTAATTCACCCCTCCACTTT
TRBJ2-5 | TRBV15 | 16 | NA | TRBD2 | CATRKGDSGIQETQYF | TGTGCCACCAGAAAGGGCGATAGCGGGATACAAGAGACCCAGTACTTC
TRBJ2-5 | TRBV7-6 | 18 | NA | TRBD2 | CASSSYPRKAGARETQYF | TGTGCCAGCAGCTCTTACCCCCGCAAAGCGGGAGCGAGAGAGACCCAGTACTTC
TRBJ2-7 | TRBV27 | 15 | NA | NA | CASSWSGTGIYEQYF | TGTGCCAGCAGTTGGAGCGGGACAGGAATCTACGAGCAGTACTTC
TRBJ1-4 | TRBV15 | 13 | NA | NA | CATMRGANEKLFF | TGTGCCACCATGAGGGGGGCTAATGAAAAACTGTTTTTT
TRBJ1-3 | TRBV18 | 15 | few | TRBD1 | CASSRDRGLGNTIYF | TGTGCCAGCTCCCGGGACAGGGGGCTAGGAAACACCATATATTTT
TRBJ1-2 | TRBV28 | 17 | NA | NA | CASSFFNLRLNHRGYTF | TGTGCCAGCAGTTTTTTTAACCTTAGGCTTAATCATAGGGGCTACACCTTC
TRBJ2-7 | TRBV11-2 | 15 | NA | TRBD2 | CASSRGLAGAGEQYF | TGTGCCAGCAGCCGGGGACTAGCGGGAGCTGGCGAGCAGTACTTC
TRBJ2-3 | TRBV11-3 | 12 | NA | NA | CASSSGPDTQYF | TGTGCCAGCAGTTCGGGACCAGATACGCAGTATTTT
TRBJ1-3 | TRBV28 | 15 | NA | TRBD1 | CASSGTGFLGNTIYF | TGTGCCAGCAGTGGGACAGGTTTTCTGGGAAACACCATATATTTT